The entry below describes one T cell receptor (beta chain). The antigen remains undetermined. This specimen belongs to a study of CD8+ T cells in alopecia areata. V lost 6 bases and J 0 bases, leaving 9 bases between the germline ends. Germline V lookup: CDR1 SQVTM, CDR2 ANQGSEA. This CDR3 spans 12 amino acids. Study-wide findings and caveats: Greater clonality was observed in lesional scalp samples, especially alopecia totalis/universalis, versus normal scalp.

Once RNA had been extracted, it was reverse transcribed into cDNA to act as the sequencing template. Measured with immunoSEQ multiplex PCR; TCRdb has only the in-frame clones, and not every one. Altogether hundreds of thousands of clones are present, approximately 52% being singletons, with the ten largest covering 0.45%. This rearrangement joins TRBV29-1 to TRBJ2-7; D unclear. This TCR derives from a human donor with alopecia areata. The sequencing here drew on CD4+ T cells sorted from blood, taken at week 0. The CDR3 region is CSVQDNSYEQYF. The CDR3 DNA reads TGCAGCGTCCAAGACAACTCCTACGAGCAGTACTTC.